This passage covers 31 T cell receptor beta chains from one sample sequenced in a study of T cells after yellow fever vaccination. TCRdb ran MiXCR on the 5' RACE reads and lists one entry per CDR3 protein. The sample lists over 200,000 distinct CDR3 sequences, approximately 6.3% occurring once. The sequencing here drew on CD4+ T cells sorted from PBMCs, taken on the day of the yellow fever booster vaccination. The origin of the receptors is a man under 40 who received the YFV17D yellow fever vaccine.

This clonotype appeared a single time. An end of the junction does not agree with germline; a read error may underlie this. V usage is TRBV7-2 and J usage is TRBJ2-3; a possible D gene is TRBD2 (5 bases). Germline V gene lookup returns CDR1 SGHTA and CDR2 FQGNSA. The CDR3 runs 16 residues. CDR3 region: CDSSTRLNAWEDTQYF. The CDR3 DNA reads TGTGACAGCAGCACTAGACTTAATGCATGGGAAGATACGCAGTATTTT.

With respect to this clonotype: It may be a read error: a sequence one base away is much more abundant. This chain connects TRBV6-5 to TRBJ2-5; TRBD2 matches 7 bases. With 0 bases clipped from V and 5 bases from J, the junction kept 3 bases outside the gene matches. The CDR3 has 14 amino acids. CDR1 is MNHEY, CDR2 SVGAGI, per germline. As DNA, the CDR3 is TGTGCCAGCAGTTACTCCGGGAGGCACGAGACCCAGTACTTC. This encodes CASSYSGRHETQYF.

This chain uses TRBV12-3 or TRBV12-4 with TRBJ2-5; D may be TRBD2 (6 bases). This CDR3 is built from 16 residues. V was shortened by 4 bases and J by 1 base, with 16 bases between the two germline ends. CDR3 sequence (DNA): TGTGCCAGCAGTTCGTGGGGGGAATACGGCCAAGAGACCCAGTACTTC. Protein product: CASSSWGEYGQETQYF.

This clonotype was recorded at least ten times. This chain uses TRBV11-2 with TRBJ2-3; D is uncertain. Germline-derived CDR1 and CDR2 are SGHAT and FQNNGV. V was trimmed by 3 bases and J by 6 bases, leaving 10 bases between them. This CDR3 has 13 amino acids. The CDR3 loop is CASSFWRTDTQYF. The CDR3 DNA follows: TGTGCCAGCAGCTTCTGGAGAACGGATACGCAGTATTTT. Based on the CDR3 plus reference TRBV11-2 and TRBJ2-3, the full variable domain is EAGVAQSPRYKIIEKRQSVAFWCNPISGHATLYWYQQILGQGPKLLIQFQNNGVVDDSQLPKDRFSAERLKGVDSTLKIQPAKLEDSAVYLCASSFWRTDTQYFGPGTRLTVL.

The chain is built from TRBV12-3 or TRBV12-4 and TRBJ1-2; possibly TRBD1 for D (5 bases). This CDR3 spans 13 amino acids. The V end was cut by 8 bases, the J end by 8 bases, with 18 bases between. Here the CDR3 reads CASGQTDRRGYTF. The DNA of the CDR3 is TGTGCCAGCGGTCAGACAGACAGAAGAGGCTACACCTTC.

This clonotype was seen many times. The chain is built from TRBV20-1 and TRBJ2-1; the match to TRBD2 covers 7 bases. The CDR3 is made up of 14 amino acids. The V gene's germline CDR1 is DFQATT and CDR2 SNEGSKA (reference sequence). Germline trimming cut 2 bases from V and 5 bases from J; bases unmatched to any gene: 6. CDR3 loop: CSARLGAGDNEQFF. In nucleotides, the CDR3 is TGCAGTGCTAGACTCGGGGCGGGGGACAATGAGCAGTTCTTC.

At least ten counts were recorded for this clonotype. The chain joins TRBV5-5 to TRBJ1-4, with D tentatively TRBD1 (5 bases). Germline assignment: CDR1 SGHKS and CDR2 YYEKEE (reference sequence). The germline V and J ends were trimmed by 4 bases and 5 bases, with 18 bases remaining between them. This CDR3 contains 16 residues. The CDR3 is CASSIGDGGGNEKLFF. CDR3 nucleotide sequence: TGTGCCAGCAGCATCGGAGACGGTGGGGGGAATGAAAAACTGTTTTTT.

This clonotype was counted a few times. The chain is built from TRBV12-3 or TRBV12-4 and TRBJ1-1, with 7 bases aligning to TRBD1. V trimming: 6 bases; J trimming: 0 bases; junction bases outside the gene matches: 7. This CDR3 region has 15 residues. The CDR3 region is CASSLGQFMNTEAFF. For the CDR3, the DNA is TGTGCCAGCAGCCTGGGACAGTTCATGAACACTGAAGCTTTCTTT.

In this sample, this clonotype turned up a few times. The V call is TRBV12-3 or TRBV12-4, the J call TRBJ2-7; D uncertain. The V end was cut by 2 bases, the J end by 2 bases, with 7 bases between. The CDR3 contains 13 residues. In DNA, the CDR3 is TGTGCCAGCAGTTTATTGAGAACCTACGAGCAGTACTTC. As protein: CASSLLRTYEQYF.

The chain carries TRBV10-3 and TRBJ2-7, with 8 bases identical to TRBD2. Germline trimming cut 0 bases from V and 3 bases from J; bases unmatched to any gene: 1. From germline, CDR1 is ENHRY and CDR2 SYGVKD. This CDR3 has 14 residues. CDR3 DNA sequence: TGTGCCATCAGTGAGTCCGGGACTAGCTACGAGCAGTACTTC. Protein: CAISESGTSYEQYF.

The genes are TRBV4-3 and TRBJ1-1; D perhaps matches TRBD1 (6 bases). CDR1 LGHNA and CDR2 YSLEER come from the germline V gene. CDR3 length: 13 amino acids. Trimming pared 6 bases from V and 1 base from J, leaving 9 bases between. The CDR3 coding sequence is TGCGCCAGCAGTTGGGACACGAACACTGAAGCTTTCTTT. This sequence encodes CASSWDTNTEAFF.

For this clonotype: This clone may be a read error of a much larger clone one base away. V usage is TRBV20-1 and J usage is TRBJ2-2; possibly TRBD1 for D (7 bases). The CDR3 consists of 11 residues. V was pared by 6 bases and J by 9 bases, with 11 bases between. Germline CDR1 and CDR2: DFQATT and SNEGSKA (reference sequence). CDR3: CSARGARELFF. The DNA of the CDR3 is TGCAGTGCCAGGGGGGCTAGGGAGCTGTTTTTT.

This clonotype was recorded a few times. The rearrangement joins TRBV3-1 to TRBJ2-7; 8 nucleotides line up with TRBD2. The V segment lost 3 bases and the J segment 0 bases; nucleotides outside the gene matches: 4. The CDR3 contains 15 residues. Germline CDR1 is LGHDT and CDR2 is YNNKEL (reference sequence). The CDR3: CASSQTSAVSYEQYF. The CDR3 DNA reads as TGTGCCAGCAGCCAGACTAGCGCCGTCTCCTACGAGCAGTACTTC.

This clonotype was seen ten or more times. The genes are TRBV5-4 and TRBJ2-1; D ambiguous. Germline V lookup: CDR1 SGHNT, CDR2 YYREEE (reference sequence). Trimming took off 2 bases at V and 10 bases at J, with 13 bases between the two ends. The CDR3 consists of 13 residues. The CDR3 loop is CASSLRLSREQFF. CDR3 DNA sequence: TGTGCCAGCAGCTTAAGACTCAGTAGGGAGCAGTTCTTC.

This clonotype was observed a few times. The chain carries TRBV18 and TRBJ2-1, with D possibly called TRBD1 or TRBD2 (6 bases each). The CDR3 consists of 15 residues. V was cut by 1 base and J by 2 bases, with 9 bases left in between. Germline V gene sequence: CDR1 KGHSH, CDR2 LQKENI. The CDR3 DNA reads TGTGCCAGCTCACCACGGCGGGACACCTACAATGAGCAGTTCTTC. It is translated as CASSPRRDTYNEQFF.

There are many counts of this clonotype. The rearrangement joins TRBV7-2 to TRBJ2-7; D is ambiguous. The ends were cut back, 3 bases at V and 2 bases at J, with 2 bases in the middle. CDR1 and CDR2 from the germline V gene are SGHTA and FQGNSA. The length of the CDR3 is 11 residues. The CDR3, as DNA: TGTGCCAGCAGCTTTGCCTACGAGCAGTACTTC. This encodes CASSFAYEQYF.

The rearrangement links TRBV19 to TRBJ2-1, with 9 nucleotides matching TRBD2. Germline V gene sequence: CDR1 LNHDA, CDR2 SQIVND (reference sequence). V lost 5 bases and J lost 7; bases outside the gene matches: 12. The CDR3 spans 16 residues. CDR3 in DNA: TGTGCCAGTAGTGTCGGTAGCGGGAGAGTTGATAATGAGCAGTTCTTC. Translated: CASSVGSGRVDNEQFF.

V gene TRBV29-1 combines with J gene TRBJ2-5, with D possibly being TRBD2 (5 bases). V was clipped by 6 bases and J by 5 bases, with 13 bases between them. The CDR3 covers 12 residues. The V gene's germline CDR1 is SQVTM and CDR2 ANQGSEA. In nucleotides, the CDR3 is TGCAGCGTACCCAGCGGCGCCGAGACCCAGTACTTC. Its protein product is CSVPSGAETQYF.

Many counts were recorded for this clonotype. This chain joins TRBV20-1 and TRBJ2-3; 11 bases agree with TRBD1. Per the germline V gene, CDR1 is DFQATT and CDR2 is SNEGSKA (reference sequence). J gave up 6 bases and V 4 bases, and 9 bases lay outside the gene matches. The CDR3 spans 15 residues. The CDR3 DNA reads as TGCAGTGCTATAATCCGGGACAGGGGGTACGATACGCAGTATTTT. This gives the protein CSAIIRDRGYDTQYF.

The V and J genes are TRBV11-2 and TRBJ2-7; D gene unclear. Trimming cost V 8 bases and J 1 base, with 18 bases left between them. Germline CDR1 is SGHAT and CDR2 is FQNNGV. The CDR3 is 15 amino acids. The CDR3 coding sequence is TGTGCCAGCGTTCTGACTGGCTTTCAATCCTACGAGCAGTACTTC. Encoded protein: CASVLTGFQSYEQYF.

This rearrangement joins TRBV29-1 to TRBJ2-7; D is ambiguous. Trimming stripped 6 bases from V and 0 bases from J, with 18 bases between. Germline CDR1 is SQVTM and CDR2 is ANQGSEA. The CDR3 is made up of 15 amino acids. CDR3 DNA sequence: TGCAGCGTGCTTTGGTTAAGCCTGAGCTCCTACGAGCAGTACTTC. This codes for CSVLWLSLSSYEQYF.

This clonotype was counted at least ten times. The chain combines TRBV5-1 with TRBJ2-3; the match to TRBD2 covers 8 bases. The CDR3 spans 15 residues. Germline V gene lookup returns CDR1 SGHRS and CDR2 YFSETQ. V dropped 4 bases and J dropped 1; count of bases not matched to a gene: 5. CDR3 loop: CASSGTSRRTDTQYF. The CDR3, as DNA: TGCGCCAGCAGCGGGACTAGTCGACGCACAGATACGCAGTATTTT.

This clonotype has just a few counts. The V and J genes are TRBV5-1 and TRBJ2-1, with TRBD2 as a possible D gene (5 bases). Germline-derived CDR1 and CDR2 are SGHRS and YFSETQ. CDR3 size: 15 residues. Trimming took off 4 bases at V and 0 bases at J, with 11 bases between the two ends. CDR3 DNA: TGCGCCAGCAGCATTAGCGCCAGCTCCTACAATGAGCAGTTCTTC. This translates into CASSISASSYNEQFF.

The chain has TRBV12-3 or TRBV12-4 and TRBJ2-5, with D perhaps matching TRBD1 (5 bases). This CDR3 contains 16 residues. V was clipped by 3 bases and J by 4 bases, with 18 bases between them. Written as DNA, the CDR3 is TGTGCCAGCAGTTTTAGTTCGGCAGGGCTGGGAGAGACCCAGTACTTC. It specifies CASSFSSAGLGETQYF.

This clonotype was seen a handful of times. This chain's CDR3 is CSVGGQGGEQFF. CDR3 DNA: TGCAGCGTTGGGGGACAGGGAGGTGAGCAGTTCTTC. The chain uses TRBV29-1 and TRBJ2-1; 9 bases map to TRBD1. J gave up 9 bases and V 4 bases, and 4 bases lay outside the gene matches. The CDR3 loop spans 12 amino acids. From germline, CDR1 is SQVTM and CDR2 ANQGSEA.

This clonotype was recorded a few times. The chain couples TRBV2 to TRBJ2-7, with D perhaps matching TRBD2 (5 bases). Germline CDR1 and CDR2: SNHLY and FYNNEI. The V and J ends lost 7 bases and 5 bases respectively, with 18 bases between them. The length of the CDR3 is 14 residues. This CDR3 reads CASTVSPTSNEQYF. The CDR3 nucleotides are TGTGCCAGCACTGTCAGCCCCACTAGTAACGAGCAGTACTTC.

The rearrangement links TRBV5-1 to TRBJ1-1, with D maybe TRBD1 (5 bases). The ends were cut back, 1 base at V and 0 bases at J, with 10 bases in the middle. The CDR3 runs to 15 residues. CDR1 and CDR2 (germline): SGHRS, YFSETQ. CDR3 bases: TGCGCCAGCAGCTTGACGGGGGGGATGAACACTGAAGCTTTCTTT. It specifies CASSLTGGMNTEAFF.

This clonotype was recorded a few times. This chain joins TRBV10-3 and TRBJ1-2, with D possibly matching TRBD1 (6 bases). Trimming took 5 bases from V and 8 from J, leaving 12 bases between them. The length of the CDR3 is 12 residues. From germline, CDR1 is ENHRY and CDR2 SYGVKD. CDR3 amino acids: CAISTGTEGYTF. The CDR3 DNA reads TGTGCCATCAGTACAGGGACTGAGGGCTACACCTTC.

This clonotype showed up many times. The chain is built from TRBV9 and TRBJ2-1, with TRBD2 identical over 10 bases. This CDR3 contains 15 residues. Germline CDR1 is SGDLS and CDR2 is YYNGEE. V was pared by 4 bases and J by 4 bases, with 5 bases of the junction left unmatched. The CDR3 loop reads CASSLAGDSYNEQFF. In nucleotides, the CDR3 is TGTGCCAGCAGCCTAGCGGGAGATTCATACAATGAGCAGTTCTTC.

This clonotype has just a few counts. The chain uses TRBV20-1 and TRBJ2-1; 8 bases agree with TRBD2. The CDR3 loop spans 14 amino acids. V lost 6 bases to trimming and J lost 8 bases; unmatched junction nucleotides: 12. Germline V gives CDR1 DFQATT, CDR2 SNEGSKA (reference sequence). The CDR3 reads CSAPRVAGRYEQFF. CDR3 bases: TGCAGTGCCCCGAGGGTAGCGGGAAGATATGAGCAGTTCTTC.

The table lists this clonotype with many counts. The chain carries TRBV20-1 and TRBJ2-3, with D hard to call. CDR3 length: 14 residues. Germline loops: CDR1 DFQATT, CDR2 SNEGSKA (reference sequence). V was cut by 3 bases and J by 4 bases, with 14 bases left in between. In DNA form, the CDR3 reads TGCAGTGCTAGTGTCGGGCGAGAGGCAGATACGCAGTATTTT. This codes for CSASVGREADTQYF.